A single sample is the source of the 3 T cell receptor beta chains below, sequenced in a study of T cells in lung cancer brain metastases. Assay: immunoSEQ multiplex PCR; the TCRdb copy retains only in-frame clones and omits some. The sample has a few thousand clones; 90% are singletons. Sequenced material: tumor tissue from the primary lung tumor. These TCRs come from a man aged 70-80 years with non-small cell lung cancer.

V usage is TRBV15 and J usage is TRBJ1-1; D is uncertain. The V and J ends lost 0 bases and 0 bases respectively, with 5 bases between them. The CDR3 has 14 amino acids. The germline V gene has CDR1 LNHNV and CDR2 YYDKDF (reference sequence). CDR3 loop: CATSRDRLNTEAFF. The CDR3 DNA reads as TGTGCCACCAGCAGAGACAGGCTGAACACTGAAGCTTTCTTT.

This clone occurred once. This chain's CDR3 is CASSLEGATGELFF. The DNA of the CDR3 is TGTGCCAGCAGCTTAGAGGGGGCCACCGGGGAGCTGTTTTTT. V usage is TRBV7-9 and J usage is TRBJ2-2; 7 nucleotides match TRBD1. CDR1 SEHNR and CDR2 FQNEAQ come from the germline V gene (reference sequence). The V segment lost 1 base and the J segment 4 bases; nucleotides outside the gene matches: 0. This CDR3 spans 14 amino acids. Complete variable domain (other parts from reference TRBV7-9 and TRBJ2-2): DTGVSQNPRHKITKRGQNVTFRCDPISEHNRLYWYRQTLGQGPEFLTYFQNEAQLEKSRLLSDRFSAERPKGSFSTLEIQRTEQGDSAMYLCASSLEGATGELFFGEGSRLTVL.

This chain joins TRBV19 and TRBJ1-2; 8 nucleotides match TRBD1. The V segment lost 10 bases and the J segment 4 bases; nucleotides outside the gene matches: 14. The CDR3 sequence is 15 residues long. CDR1 and CDR2 from the germline V gene are LNHDA and SQIVND (reference sequence). In DNA form, the CDR3 reads TGTGCCACCTCTCCGGGCCCAGGGGGCAGCTATGGCTACACCTTC. Translated: CATSPGPGGSYGYTF.